One and the same sample provided the 10 T cell receptor beta chains below, sequenced in a study of shared clonotypes between healthy human individuals. Generated by immunoSEQ multiplex PCR, the TCRdb table keeps only in-frame clones and is missing some. The sample shows over 2 million clones, about 95% of them seen only once. Only CD45RO-negative cells positively selected for CCR7 counted as naive CD8 cells, so terminally differentiated effector memory CD45RA+ cells were excluded. The source material was naive CD8+ T cells sorted from blood. The receptor set was obtained from a man aged 18 to 29 in good health.

The J gene is TRBJ2-3, the V gene TRBV2; TRBD2 aligns across 13 bases. From germline, CDR1 is SNHLY and CDR2 FYNNEI. The CDR3 consists of 16 residues. V lost 4 bases and J lost 4; bases outside the gene matches: 5. In DNA form, the CDR3 reads TGTGCCAGCAGTGGACGGACTAGCGGGAGCGCAGATACGCAGTATTTT. Its translation is CASSGRTSGSADTQYF.

As to this clone: Other DNA sequences within the sample encode an identical CDR3. The chain combines TRBV9 with TRBJ1-1; D unclear. The CDR3 has 15 residues. The germline CDR1 and CDR2 sequences are SGDLS and YYNGEE. The V end lost 0 bases, the J end lost 0 bases, and 9 bases lay between the germline ends. The CDR3 protein is CASSVGAALNTEAFF. CDR3 coding DNA: TGTGCCAGCAGCGTAGGTGCGGCGTTGAACACTGAAGCTTTCTTT. The full variable domain, its missing parts supplied by reference TRBV9 and TRBJ1-1, is DSGVTQTPKHLITATGQRVTLRCSPRSGDLSVYWYQQSLDQGLQFLIQYYNGEERAKGNILERFSAQQFPDLHSELNLSSLELGDSALYFCASSVGAALNTEAFFGQGTRLTVV.

This clone showed up just once. The rearrangement joins TRBV6-4 to TRBJ2-1; possibly TRBD2 for D (6 bases). Germline assignment: CDR1 MRHNA and CDR2 SNTAGT. Trimming pared 0 bases from V and 3 bases from J, leaving 12 bases between. The CDR3 spans 16 residues. CDR3 loop: CASSDSSGGIYNEQFF. CDR3 nucleotide sequence: TGTGCCAGCAGTGACTCTAGCGGAGGAATCTACAATGAGCAGTTCTTC.

The J gene is TRBJ1-1, the V gene TRBV7-9; D uncertain. CDR1 is SEHNR and CDR2 is FQNEAQ in the germline V gene (reference sequence). The CDR3 covers 14 residues. V was cut by 3 bases and J by 5 bases, with 13 bases left in between. CDR3 nucleotide sequence: TGTGCCAGCAGCTTTCAGGACGGATTAACTGAAGCTTTCTTT. Residues: CASSFQDGLTEAFF.

The chain uses TRBV28 and TRBJ2-5; D is perhaps TRBD1 (6 bases). The length of the CDR3 is 14 residues. From germline, CDR1 is MDHEN and CDR2 SYDVKM. V lost 6 bases to trimming and J lost 2 bases, with 13 bases between them. This CDR3 is CASRPRQAQETQYF. The CDR3 nucleotides are TGTGCCAGCAGACCCCGACAGGCACAAGAGACCCAGTACTTC.

The V call is TRBV2, the J call TRBJ1-4; tentatively, D is TRBD1 (6 bases). Trimming cost V 6 bases and J 8 bases, with 16 bases left between them. The CDR3 spans 14 residues. The germline V gene has CDR1 SNHLY and CDR2 FYNNEI. The CDR3 is CASRSAGEWEKLFF. DNA of the CDR3: TGTGCCAGCAGGAGTGCAGGGGAGTGGGAAAAACTGTTTTTT.

This chain links TRBV28 with TRBJ1-2; D remains ambiguous. There are 15 residues in the CDR3. Trimming cost V 2 bases and J 4 bases, with 14 bases left between them. The germline gives CDR1 MDHEN, CDR2 SYDVKM. In nucleotides, the CDR3 is TGTGCCAGCAGTTTAGCGGGTGAGATCGGCTATGGCTACACCTTC. Amino acids: CASSLAGEIGYGYTF.

This clone was counted once. This sequence joins TRBV6-5 and TRBJ1-1; 8 bases match TRBD1. The CDR3 is 14 amino acids. Looked up from germline, CDR1 is MNHEY and CDR2 is SVGAGI. Germline trimming cut 5 bases from V and 10 bases from J; bases unmatched to any gene: 12. CDR3 in DNA: TGTGCCAGCAGTACCGACAGGGGAATGGAGGGAGCTTTCTTT. Its translation is CASSTDRGMEGAFF.

This chain links TRBV5-6 with TRBJ2-7; D perhaps matches TRBD2 (6 bases). This CDR3 has 11 amino acids. Germline loops: CDR1 SGHDT, CDR2 YYEEEE. V was cut by 4 bases and J by 11 bases, with 13 bases left in between. CDR3 DNA sequence: TGTGCCAGCAGCGGAGGGCAGGTGAAGTACTTC. It yields the protein CASSGGQVKYF.

The J gene is TRBJ2-3, the V gene TRBV10-2; 14 bases are shared with TRBD2. V shed 3 bases, J shed 6 bases, and the junction held 11 bases outside the gene matches. This CDR3 is 18 amino acids long. Germline-derived CDR1 and CDR2 are WSHSY and SAAADI. The CDR3 DNA reads as TGCGCCAGCAGTGAATACCCGGGACTAGCGGGAGTAGGTGATACGCAGTATTTT. Protein: CASSEYPGLAGVGDTQYF.